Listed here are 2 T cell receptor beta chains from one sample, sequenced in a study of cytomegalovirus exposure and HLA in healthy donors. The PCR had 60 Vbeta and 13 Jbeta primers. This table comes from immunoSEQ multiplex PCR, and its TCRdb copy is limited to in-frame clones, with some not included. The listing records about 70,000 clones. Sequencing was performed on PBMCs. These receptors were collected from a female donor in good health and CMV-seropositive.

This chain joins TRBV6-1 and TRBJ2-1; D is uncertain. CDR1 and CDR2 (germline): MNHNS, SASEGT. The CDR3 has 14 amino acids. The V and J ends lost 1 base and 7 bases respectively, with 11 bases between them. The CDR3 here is CASSEVGERNEQFF. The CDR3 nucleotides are TGTGCCAGCAGTGAAGTAGGTGAGAGGAATGAGCAGTTCTTC.

The CDR3 region has the DNA TGCGCCAGCAGCCCTCGACAGGGTACCTACAATGAGCAGTTCTTC. The encoded protein is CASSPRQGTYNEQFF. This chain uses TRBV5-1 with TRBJ2-1; the match to TRBD1 covers 7 bases. Germline lookup yields CDR1 SGHRS and CDR2 YFSETQ. There are 15 residues in the CDR3. The V gene end was trimmed by 4 bases and the J gene end by 2 bases; junction bases not matched to a gene: 6.